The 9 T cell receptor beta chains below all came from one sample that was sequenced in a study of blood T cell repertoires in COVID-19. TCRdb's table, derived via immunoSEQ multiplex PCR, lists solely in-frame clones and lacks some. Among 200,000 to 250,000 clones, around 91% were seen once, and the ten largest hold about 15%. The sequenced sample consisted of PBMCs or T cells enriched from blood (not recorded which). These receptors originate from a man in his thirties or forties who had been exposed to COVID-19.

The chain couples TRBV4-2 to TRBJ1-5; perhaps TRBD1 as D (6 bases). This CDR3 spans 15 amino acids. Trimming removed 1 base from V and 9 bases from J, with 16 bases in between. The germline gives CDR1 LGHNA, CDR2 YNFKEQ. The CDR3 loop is CASSQGEGARGPQHF. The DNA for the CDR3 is TGTGCCAGCAGCCAAGGGGAAGGGGCCAGGGGGCCCCAGCATTTT.

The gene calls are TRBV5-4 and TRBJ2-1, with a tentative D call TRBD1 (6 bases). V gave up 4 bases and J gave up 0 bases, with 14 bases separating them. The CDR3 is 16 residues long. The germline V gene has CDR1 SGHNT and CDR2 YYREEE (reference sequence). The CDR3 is CASSPGGLSSYNEQFF. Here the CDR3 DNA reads TGTGCCAGCAGCCCTGGGGGCTTGAGCTCCTACAATGAGCAGTTCTTC.

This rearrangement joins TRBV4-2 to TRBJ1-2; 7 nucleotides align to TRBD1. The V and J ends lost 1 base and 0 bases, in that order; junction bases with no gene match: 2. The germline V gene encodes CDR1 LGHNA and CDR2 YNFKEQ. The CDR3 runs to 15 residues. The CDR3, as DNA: TGTGCCAGCAGCCAAGGGACAGGCCCTAACTATGGCTACACCTTC. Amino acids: CASSQGTGPNYGYTF.

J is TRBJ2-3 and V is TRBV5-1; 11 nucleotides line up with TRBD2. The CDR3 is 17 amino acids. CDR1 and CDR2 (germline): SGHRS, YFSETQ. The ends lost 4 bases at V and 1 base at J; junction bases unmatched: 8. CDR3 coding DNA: TGCGCCAGCAGCCTGGGACTAGCGGTTAGGGGCACAGATACGCAGTATTTT. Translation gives CASSLGLAVRGTDTQYF.

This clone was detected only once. The DNA of the CDR3 is TGTGCCAGCAGTCAGGACAGGGGCTATGGCTACACCTTC. Its translation: CASSQDRGYGYTF. The chain employs TRBV2 and TRBJ1-2; the match to TRBD1 covers 9 bases. Germline loops: CDR1 SNHLY, CDR2 FYNNEI. Trimming took 5 bases from V and 4 from J; bases not matched to a gene: 2. CDR3 length: 13 residues.

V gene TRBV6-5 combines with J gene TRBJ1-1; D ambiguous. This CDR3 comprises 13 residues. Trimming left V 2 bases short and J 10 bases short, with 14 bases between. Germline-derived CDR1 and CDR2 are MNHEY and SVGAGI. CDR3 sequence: CASSYRATEGAFF. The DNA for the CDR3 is TGTGCCAGCAGTTACAGGGCAACTGAGGGAGCTTTCTTT.

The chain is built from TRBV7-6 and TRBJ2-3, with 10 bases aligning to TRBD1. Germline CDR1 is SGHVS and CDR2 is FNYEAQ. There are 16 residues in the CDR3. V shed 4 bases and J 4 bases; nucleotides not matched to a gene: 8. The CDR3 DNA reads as TGTGCCAGCAGCTCGGAGACAGGGGGCGACGCAGATACGCAGTATTTT. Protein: CASSSETGGDADTQYF.

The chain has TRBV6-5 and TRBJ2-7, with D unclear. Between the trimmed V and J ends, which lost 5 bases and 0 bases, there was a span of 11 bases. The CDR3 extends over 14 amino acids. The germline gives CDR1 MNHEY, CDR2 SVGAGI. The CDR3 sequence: CASSIRYSSYEQYF. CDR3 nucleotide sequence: TGTGCCAGCAGTATAAGATATAGCTCCTACGAGCAGTACTTC.

DNA for the CDR3: TGTGCCAGCAGCCTTAGCGGGGGGGCGCCCCATGAGCAGTTCTTC. Translated: CASSLSGGAPHEQFF. The chain couples TRBV3-1 (or the pseudogene TRBV3-2) to TRBJ2-1; 11 bases are a match to TRBD2. Germline V gene lookup returns CDR1 LGHDT and CDR2 YNNKEL (reference sequence). This CDR3 spans 15 amino acids. The J segment lost 8 bases and the V segment lost 4 bases, leaving 7 bases of the junction unmatched.